The 8 T cell receptor beta chains below all came from one sample that was sequenced in a study of blood T cell repertoires in COVID-19. The data were produced by immunoSEQ multiplex PCR, yet TCRdb's version contains in-frame clones alone and is incomplete. The data hold 300,000 to 400,000 clones, with over 80% observed a single time. Sequencing was performed on PBMCs or T cells enriched from blood (not recorded which). Every receptor here comes from a man aged 25 to 45 who had recovered from COVID-19.

This chain connects TRBV3-1 (or the pseudogene TRBV3-2) to TRBJ1-2, with 7 bases aligning to TRBD1. Germline-derived CDR1 and CDR2 are LGHDT and YNNKEL (reference sequence). J was trimmed by 13 bases and V by 5 bases; bases with no gene match: 13. The CDR3 has 13 amino acids. The CDR3 here is CASSARDSAAVTF. DNA of the CDR3: TGTGCCAGCAGCGCCCGGGACAGCGCGGCGGTCACCTTC.

The V gene is TRBV28, the J gene TRBJ2-3, with 12 positions matching TRBD2. The CDR3 sequence is 17 residues long. Germline V gene data show CDR1 as MDHEN and CDR2 as SYDVKM. The V segment lost 5 bases and the J segment 4 bases; nucleotides outside the gene matches: 10. DNA for the CDR3: TGTGCCAGCAGTCCCTCTCAGGCTAGCGGGGGGGCAGATACGCAGTATTTT. Translated, it gives CASSPSQASGGADTQYF.

The CDR3 here is CASSLKGTSGYNEQFF. The DNA of the CDR3 is TGTGCCAGCAGCTTAAAGGGGACTAGCGGATACAATGAGCAGTTCTTC. The V call is TRBV7-3, the J call TRBJ2-1; TRBD2 aligns across 11 bases. Germline CDR1 is SGHTA and CDR2 is FQGTGA. The CDR3 loop spans 16 amino acids. Trimming cost V 1 base and J 4 bases; bases outside gene matches: 3.

The rearrangement links TRBV21-1 to TRBJ1-6; the table's TRBD1 call for D was not verified on the DNA. TRBV21-1 is a recognized pseudogene. The CDR3 covers 19 residues. DNA of the CDR3: TGTGCCAGCAGCTTAAGGGCGGGCAGGGGGCCCACCTATAATTCACCCCTCCACTTT. This encodes CASSLRAGRGPTYNSPLHF.

This clone occurred once. This chain links TRBV30 with TRBJ1-1; the D is unclear. Trimming removed 2 bases at V and 0 bases at J, with 10 bases between. Germline CDR1 reads GTSNPN; CDR2 reads SVGIG (reference sequence). The CDR3 runs to 14 residues. CDR3: CAWSRRHMNTEAFF. Here the CDR3 DNA reads TGTGCCTGGAGTCGCCGTCACATGAACACTGAAGCTTTCTTT. Full variable domain (missing parts from reference TRBV30 and TRBJ1-1): SQTIHQWPATLVQPVGSPLSLECTVEGTSNPNLYWYRQAAGRGLQLLFYSVGIGQISSEVPQNLSASRPQDRQFILSSKKLLLSDSGFYLCAWSRRHMNTEAFFGQGTRLTVV.

The chain recombines TRBV5-1 with TRBJ2-2; 11 bases fit TRBD1. The V gene's germline CDR1 is SGHRS and CDR2 YFSETQ. V was clipped by 4 bases and J by 3 bases; unmatched bases: 2. The CDR3 contains 15 residues. The CDR3 is CASSAGQGDTGELFF. The CDR3 nucleotides read TGCGCCAGCAGCGCGGGACAGGGGGACACCGGGGAGCTGTTTTTT.

The chain has TRBV28 and TRBJ2-7, with 10 nucleotides matching TRBD1. V lost 6 bases and J lost 4; bases outside the gene matches: 6. The germline CDR1 and CDR2 sequences are MDHEN and SYDVKM. This CDR3 has 14 amino acids. CDR3 in amino acids: CASRETGGRYEQYF. The CDR3 bases are TGTGCCAGCAGGGAGACAGGGGGCAGGTACGAGCAGTACTTC. The full variable domain, rest sourced from reference TRBV28 and TRBJ2-7, is DVKVTQSSRYLVKRTGEKVFLECVQDMDHENMFWYRQDPGLGLRLIYFSYDVKMKEKGDIPEGYSVSREKKERFSLILESASTNQTSMYLCASRETGGRYEQYFGPGTRLTVT.

V and J are TRBV19 and TRBJ1-6; 7 bases agree with TRBD1. V trimming: 3 bases; J trimming: 3 bases; junction bases outside the gene matches: 2. This CDR3 contains 15 residues. In germline, CDR1 is LNHDA, CDR2 SQIVND (reference sequence). The CDR3 reads CASSIAGGYNSPLHF. The CDR3 DNA reads as TGTGCCAGTAGTATCGCAGGGGGCTATAATTCACCCCTCCACTTT.